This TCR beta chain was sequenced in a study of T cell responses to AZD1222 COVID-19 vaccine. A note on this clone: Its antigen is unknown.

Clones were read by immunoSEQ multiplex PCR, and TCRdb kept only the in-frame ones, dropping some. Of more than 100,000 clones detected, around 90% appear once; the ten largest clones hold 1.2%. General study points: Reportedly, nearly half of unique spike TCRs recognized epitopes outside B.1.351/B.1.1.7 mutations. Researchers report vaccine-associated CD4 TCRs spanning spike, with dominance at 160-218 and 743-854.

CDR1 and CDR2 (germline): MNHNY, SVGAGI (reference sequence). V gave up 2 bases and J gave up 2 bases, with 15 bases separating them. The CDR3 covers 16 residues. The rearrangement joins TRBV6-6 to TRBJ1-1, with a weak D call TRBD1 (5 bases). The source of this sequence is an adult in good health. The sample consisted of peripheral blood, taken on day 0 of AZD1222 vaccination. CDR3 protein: CASSYARGARNTEAFF. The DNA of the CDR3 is TGTGCCAGCAGTTACGCTAGGGGCGCGAGAAACACTGAAGCTTTCTTT.